This TCR beta chain comes out of a study of low-dose radiotherapy and immunotherapy resistance in tumors. Study overall: 1 Gy per fraction was delivered to Cohort 2 every two weeks, for 13 Gy total over 26 weeks.

V was pared by 2 bases and J by 1 base, with 12 bases between. This CDR3 is 16 amino acids long. CDR1 and CDR2 from the germline V gene are LNHDA and SQIVND (reference sequence). Time point noted: before trial treatment. The donors' regimen was nivolumab, ipilimumab, aspirin, low-dose cyclophosphamide and low-dose radiotherapy. This clonotype has at least ten counts. Alpha- and beta-chain coverage of first-strand cDNA came from TRAV- and TRBV-specific primers. PCR amplification of the TCRs was performed with Phusion for 20 PCR cycles, and it relied on a constant-region primer together with a V-primer adapter. In TCRdb, the reads were re-called with MiXCR into one record per CDR3 protein. The table shows more than 70,000 distinct CDR3 sequences, with 31% occurring only once.

This TCR was sampled from a female donor with ovarian cancer. V gene TRBV19 combines with J gene TRBJ1-5, with unresolved D. The sequencing here drew on PBMCs, taken before treatment. CDR3 sequence reads: CASSILDTKSNQPQHF. CDR3 coding DNA: TGTGCCAGTAGTATATTAGACACAAAGAGCAATCAGCCCCAGCATTTT. The whole variable domain, remainder taken from reference TRBV19 and TRBJ1-5, is DGGITQSPKYLFRKEGQNVTLSCEQNLNHDAMYWYRQDPGQGLRLIYYSQIVNDFQKGDIAEGYSVSREKKESFPLTVTSAQKNPTAFYLCASSILDTKSNQPQHFGDGTRLSIL.